This TCR beta chain was captured by sequencing in a study of cytomegalovirus exposure and HLA in healthy donors. Germline V gene data show CDR1 as MNHNS and CDR2 as SASEGT. This CDR3 is built from 18 residues. V was cut by 0 bases and J by 0 bases, with 14 bases left in between. With regard to this clone: Antigen: not known.

The PCR was carried out with 60 Vbeta primers and 13 Jbeta primers. Measured with immunoSEQ multiplex PCR; TCRdb has only the in-frame clones, and not every one. The table for this sample gives under 250,000 clones. Findings of the study overall: As a later analysis showed, a missense DCLRE1C variant was linked to trimming of TCR beta V- and J-genes.

This chain joins TRBV6-1 and TRBJ1-4; D unclear. The TCR comes from a girl aged 2-10 years in good health and CMV-seropositive. Sequencing was performed on PBMCs. CDR3 in amino acids: CASSEALPSGATNEKLFF. The CDR3 nucleotides are TGTGCCAGCAGTGAAGCCCTACCGTCGGGAGCAACTAATGAAAAACTGTTTTTT.